The TCR beta chain described here comes from a study of beta chain features in type 1 diabetes. This clone came up a few times. cDNA synthesis used the whole RNA isolate, giving expressed TCRB sequences. The data were produced by immunoSEQ multiplex PCR, yet TCRdb's version contains in-frame clones alone and is incomplete. The sample lists about 240,000 clones, 25% to 35% occurring once. CDR3 length: 13 amino acids. Germline CDR1 is SGHRS and CDR2 is YFSETQ. With 0 bases removed from V and 2 bases from J, the gap between germline ends came to 4 bases. The sample taken for sequencing was central memory CD4+ T cells from blood. The chain combines TRBV5-1 with TRBJ2-3; D remains unclear. The sequence was collected from a man between 25 and 39 years old in good health. CDR3 in DNA: TGCGCCAGCAGCTTGGGCTACACAGATACGCAGTATTTT. Protein sequence: CASSLGYTDTQYF.